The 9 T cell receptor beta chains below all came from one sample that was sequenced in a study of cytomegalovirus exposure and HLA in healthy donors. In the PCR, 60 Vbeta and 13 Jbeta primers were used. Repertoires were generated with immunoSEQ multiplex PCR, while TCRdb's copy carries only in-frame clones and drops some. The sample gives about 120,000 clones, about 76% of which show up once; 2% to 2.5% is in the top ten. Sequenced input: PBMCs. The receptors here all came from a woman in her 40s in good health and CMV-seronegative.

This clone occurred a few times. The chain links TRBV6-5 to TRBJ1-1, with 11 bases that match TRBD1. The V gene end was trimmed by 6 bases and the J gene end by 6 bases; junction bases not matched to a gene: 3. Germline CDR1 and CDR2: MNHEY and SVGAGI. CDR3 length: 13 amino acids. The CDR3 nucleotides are TGTGCCAGCAGGGGGACAGGGGGGTCTGAAGCTTTCTTT. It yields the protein CASRGTGGSEAFF.

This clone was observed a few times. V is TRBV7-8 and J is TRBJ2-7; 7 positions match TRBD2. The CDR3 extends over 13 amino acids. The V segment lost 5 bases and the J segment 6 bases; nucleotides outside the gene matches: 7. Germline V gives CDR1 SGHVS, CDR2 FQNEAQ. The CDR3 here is CASSGGTGGEQYF. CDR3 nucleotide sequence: TGTGCCAGCAGCGGAGGGACGGGAGGCGAGCAGTACTTC.

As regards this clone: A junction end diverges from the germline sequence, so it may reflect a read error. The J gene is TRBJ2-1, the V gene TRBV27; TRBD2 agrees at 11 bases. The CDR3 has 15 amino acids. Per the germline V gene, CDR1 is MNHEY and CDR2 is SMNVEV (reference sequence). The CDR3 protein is CASRPIGSSGRAPIF. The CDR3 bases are TGTGCCAGCAGACCTATCGGGAGTAGCGGGAGGGCCCCTATCTTC.

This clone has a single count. The CDR3 is CASSDVAGIAYNSPLHF. For the CDR3, the DNA is TGCGCCAGCAGTGATGTGGCAGGGATCGCCTATAATTCACCCCTCCACTTT. The chain employs TRBV10-1 and TRBJ1-6, with a tentative D call TRBD1 (5 bases). Germline values: CDR1 WNHNN, CDR2 SYGVQD (reference sequence). V was shortened by 3 bases and J by 2 bases, with 14 bases between the two germline ends. This CDR3 spans 17 amino acids.

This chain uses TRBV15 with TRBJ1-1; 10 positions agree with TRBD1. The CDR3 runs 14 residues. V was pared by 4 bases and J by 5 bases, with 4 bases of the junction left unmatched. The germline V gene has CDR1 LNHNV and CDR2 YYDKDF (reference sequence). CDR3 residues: CATSTGQGVTEAFF. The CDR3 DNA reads TGTGCCACCAGCACAGGACAGGGGGTGACTGAAGCTTTCTTT.

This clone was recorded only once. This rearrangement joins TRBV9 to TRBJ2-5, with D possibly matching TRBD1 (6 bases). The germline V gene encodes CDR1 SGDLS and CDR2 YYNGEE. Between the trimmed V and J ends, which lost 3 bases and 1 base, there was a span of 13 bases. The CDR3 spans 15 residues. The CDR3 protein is CASSAGQTSQETQYF. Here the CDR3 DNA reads TGTGCCAGCAGCGCCGGACAGACCAGCCAAGAGACCCAGTACTTC.

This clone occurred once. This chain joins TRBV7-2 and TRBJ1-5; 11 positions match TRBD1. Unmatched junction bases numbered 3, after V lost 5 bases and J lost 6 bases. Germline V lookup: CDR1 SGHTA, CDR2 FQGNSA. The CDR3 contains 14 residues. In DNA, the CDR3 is TGTGCCAGCAGCCCGGGACAGGGGGGTCAGCCCCAGCATTTT. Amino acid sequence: CASSPGQGGQPQHF.

The CDR3 loop reads CASSYGGQGNYGYTF. The CDR3 nucleotides read TGTGCCAGCAGTTACGGGGGACAGGGGAACTATGGCTACACCTTC. V and J are TRBV6-6 and TRBJ1-2, with 10 bases aligning to TRBD1. This CDR3 region has 15 residues. The germline V gene has CDR1 MNHNY and CDR2 SVGAGI (reference sequence). Trimming took 2 bases from V and 2 from J; bases not matched to a gene: 2.

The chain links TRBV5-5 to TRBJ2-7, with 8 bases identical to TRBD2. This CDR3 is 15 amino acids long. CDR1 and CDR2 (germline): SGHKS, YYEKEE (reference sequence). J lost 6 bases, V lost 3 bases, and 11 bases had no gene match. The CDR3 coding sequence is TGTGCCAGCAGCTACGGGGGGGGACTTACAATCGAGCAGTACTTC. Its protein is CASSYGGGLTIEQYF.